These T cell receptor beta chains were read from a single sample in a study of memory CD4+ T cells and cytomegalovirus serostatus. Assay used: immunoSEQ multiplex PCR; TCRdb lists only in-frame clones, some missing. The table records some 39,000 clones, more than 75% of them present only once. The sample consisted of memory CD4+ T cells from blood. These receptors were obtained from an adult in good health and CMV-seronegative. CDR3s include the opening cysteine and the closing phenylalanine or tryptophan. Each record gives: D gene, V gene, clone size, J gene, CDR3 protein, CDR3 DNA. A D gene is named only where the DNA matches it firmly. Size is omitted from some rows. Given values are once, few, many or a class for expanded clones.

d_call: TRBD1
v_call: TRBV4-1
clone_size: once
j_call: TRBJ2-3
cdr3_aa: CASSVSGGLGDTQYF
cdr3_nt: TGCGCCAGCAGCGTATCAGGGGGCTTAGGAGATACGCAGTATTTT

d_call: .
v_call: TRBV28
clone_size: few
j_call: TRBJ1-4
cdr3_aa: CASSGPRGLNEKLFF
cdr3_nt: TGTGCCAGCAGTGGGCCCCGGGGCTTAAATGAAAAACTGTTTTTT

d_call: .
v_call: TRBV19
clone_size: .
j_call: TRBJ1-5
cdr3_aa: CASSIERAGQPQHF
cdr3_nt: TGTGCCAGTAGTATAGAGAGGGCTGGTCAGCCCCAGCATTTT

d_call: .
v_call: TRBV30
clone_size: .
j_call: TRBJ1-3
cdr3_aa: CAWSEAGLSGNTIYF
cdr3_nt: TGTGCCTGGAGTGAGGCGGGTCTCTCTGGAAACACCATATATTTT

d_call: .
v_call: TRBV10-3
clone_size: .
j_call: TRBJ1-2
cdr3_aa: CAISESTGVGYGYTF
cdr3_nt: TGTGCCATCAGTGAGTCGACGGGAGTTGGCTATGGCTACACCTTC

d_call: .
v_call: TRBV6-6
clone_size: once
j_call: TRBJ1-5
cdr3_aa: CASSPSGSNQPQHF
cdr3_nt: TGTGCCAGCAGTCCTTCAGGTAGCAATCAGCCCCAGCATTTT

d_call: .
v_call: TRBV7-9
clone_size: once
j_call: TRBJ1-6
cdr3_aa: CASSPEANSPLHF
cdr3_nt: TGTGCCAGCAGCCCAGAGGCCAATTCACCCCTCCACTTT

d_call: .
v_call: TRBV7-2
clone_size: .
j_call: TRBJ2-5
cdr3_aa: CASSFQTEETQYF
cdr3_nt: TGTGCCAGCAGCTTTCAGACAGAAGAGACCCAGTACTTC

d_call: TRBD1
v_call: TRBV10-3
clone_size: few
j_call: TRBJ2-4
cdr3_aa: CAISDPQGMGAKNIQYF
cdr3_nt: TGTGCCATCAGTGACCCACAGGGGATGGGAGCCAAAAACATTCAGTACTTC

d_call: .
v_call: TRBV7-2
clone_size: .
j_call: TRBJ1-2
cdr3_aa: CASSPSPNYGYTF
cdr3_nt: TGTGCCAGCAGCCCCTCCCCGAACTATGGCTACACCTTC

d_call: .
v_call: TRBV7-6
clone_size: .
j_call: TRBJ1-2
cdr3_aa: CATRLGERGTQPTNGYTF
cdr3_nt: TGTGCCACCCGCCTCGGGGAGCGGGGGACCCAACCCACGAATGGCTACACCTTC

d_call: TRBD1
v_call: TRBV30
clone_size: .
j_call: TRBJ1-6
cdr3_aa: CAWRKGQGGSPLHF
cdr3_nt: TGTGCCTGGAGGAAGGGACAGGGGGGATCACCCCTCCACTTT

d_call: TRBD1
v_call: TRBV11-3
clone_size: few
j_call: TRBJ2-1
cdr3_aa: CASSLRPGQPYNEQFF
cdr3_nt: TGTGCCAGCAGTCTCCGGCCGGGACAGCCCTACAATGAGCAGTTCTTC

d_call: TRBD2
v_call: TRBV7-3
clone_size: .
j_call: TRBJ2-1
cdr3_aa: CASSPASSGGAHYNEQFF
cdr3_nt: TGTGCCAGCAGCCCGGCTTCTAGCGGGGGGGCTCACTACAATGAGCAGTTCTTC

d_call: TRBD1
v_call: TRBV6-6
clone_size: .
j_call: TRBJ2-7
cdr3_aa: CASRGQGGLFYEQYF
cdr3_nt: TGTGCCAGCAGGGGACAGGGGGGCCTCTTCTACGAGCAGTACTTC

d_call: .
v_call: TRBV27
clone_size: .
j_call: TRBJ2-2
cdr3_aa: CASTRGTNTGELFF
cdr3_nt: TGTGCCAGCACAAGAGGTACGAACACCGGGGAGCTGTTTTTT

d_call: TRBD2
v_call: TRBV9
clone_size: .
j_call: TRBJ2-1
cdr3_aa: CASSVPGTSRHNEQFF
cdr3_nt: TGTGCCAGCAGCGTTCCTGGGACTAGCCGACACAATGAGCAGTTCTTC

d_call: TRBD1
v_call: TRBV7-9
clone_size: .
j_call: TRBJ2-3
cdr3_aa: CASSYGTGEDTQYF
cdr3_nt: TGTGCCAGCAGCTACGGGACAGGGGAAGATACGCAGTATTTT

d_call: .
v_call: TRBV4-1
clone_size: .
j_call: TRBJ1-1
cdr3_aa: CASSQELGRNTEAFF
cdr3_nt: TGCGCCAGCAGCCAAGAACTGGGGAGGAACACTGAAGCTTTCTTT

d_call: TRBD1
v_call: TRBV19
clone_size: once
j_call: TRBJ1-1
cdr3_aa: CASGGQRNTEAFF
cdr3_nt: TGTGCCAGTGGGGGACAGAGAAACACTGAAGCTTTCTTT

d_call: .
v_call: TRBV5-6
clone_size: few
j_call: TRBJ1-5
cdr3_aa: CASSFWGPGYQPQHF
cdr3_nt: TGTGCCAGCAGCTTTTGGGGCCCTGGATATCAGCCCCAGCATTTT

d_call: TRBD1
v_call: TRBV5-6
clone_size: .
j_call: TRBJ2-7
cdr3_aa: CASSFAPQGAYEQYF
cdr3_nt: TGTGCCAGCAGCTTTGCTCCACAGGGGGCCTACGAGCAGTACTTC

d_call: .
v_call: TRBV11-2
clone_size: .
j_call: TRBJ2-3
cdr3_aa: CASTRVGDTQYF
cdr3_nt: TGTGCCAGCACCAGGGTGGGAGATACGCAGTATTTT

d_call: .
v_call: TRBV6-5
clone_size: .
j_call: TRBJ2-1
cdr3_aa: CASSYRAPVYNEQFF
cdr3_nt: TGTGCCAGCAGTTACCGGGCCCCGGTGTACAATGAGCAGTTCTTC

d_call: .
v_call: TRBV10-3
clone_size: once
j_call: TRBJ1-4
cdr3_aa: CAISVGGTAEKLFF
cdr3_nt: TGTGCCATCAGTGTTGGGGGTACCGCTGAAAAACTGTTTTTT

d_call: .
v_call: TRBV9
clone_size: .
j_call: TRBJ2-1
cdr3_aa: CASSVGIETYNEQFF
cdr3_nt: TGTGCCAGCAGCGTAGGTATAGAGACCTACAATGAGCAGTTCTTC

d_call: .
v_call: TRBV28
clone_size: .
j_call: TRBJ2-2
cdr3_aa: CASSRDGGTGELFF
cdr3_nt: TGTGCCAGCAGTCGGGACGGTGGCACCGGGGAGCTGTTTTTT

d_call: .
v_call: TRBV11-2
clone_size: .
j_call: TRBJ2-4
cdr3_aa: CASSLAEGDIQYF
cdr3_nt: TGTGCCAGCAGCTTGGCCGAGGGTGACATTCAGTACTTC

d_call: .
v_call: TRBV5-5
clone_size: .
j_call: TRBJ2-3
cdr3_aa: CASSLVSGRYTDTQYF
cdr3_nt: TGTGCCAGCAGCTTGGTCTCGGGACGCTACACAGATACGCAGTATTTT